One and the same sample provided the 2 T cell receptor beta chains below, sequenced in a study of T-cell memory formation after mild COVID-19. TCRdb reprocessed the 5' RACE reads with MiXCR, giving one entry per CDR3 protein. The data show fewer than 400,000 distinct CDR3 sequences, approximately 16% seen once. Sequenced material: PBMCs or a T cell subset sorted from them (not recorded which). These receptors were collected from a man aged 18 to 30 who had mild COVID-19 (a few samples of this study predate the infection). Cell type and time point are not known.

DNA for the CDR3: TGTGCCAGCATCCGGGACAGGGATCGAGAGACCCAGTACTTC. The encoded protein is CASIRDRDRETQYF. The gene calls are TRBV28 and TRBJ2-5; 9 nucleotides line up with TRBD1. CDR3 size: 14 residues. J was trimmed by 4 bases and V by 7 bases; bases with no gene match: 7. CDR1 is MDHEN and CDR2 is SYDVKM in the germline V gene.

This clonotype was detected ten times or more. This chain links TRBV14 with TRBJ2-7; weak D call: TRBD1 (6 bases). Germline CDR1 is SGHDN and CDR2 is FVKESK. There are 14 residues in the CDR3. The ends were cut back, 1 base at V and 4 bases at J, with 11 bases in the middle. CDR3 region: CASSQAGDGYEQYV. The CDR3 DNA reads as TGTGCCAGCAGCCAAGCAGGGGATGGGTACGAGCAGTACGTC.